What follows are 16 T cell receptor beta chains derived from one specimen sequenced in a study of blood T cell repertoires in COVID-19. TCRdb keeps only in-frame clones here, not all; method: immunoSEQ multiplex PCR. Among roughly 250,000 clones listed, roughly 80% were seen once. Material for sequencing was peripheral blood. Receptors were obtained from a woman at least 80 years old with active or convalescent COVID-19.

The rearrangement joins TRBV7-8 to TRBJ1-2, with a weak D call TRBD1 (5 bases). This CDR3 region has 14 residues. Germline-derived CDR1 and CDR2 are SGHVS and FQNEAQ. V was pared by 1 base and J by 2 bases, with 8 bases between. The CDR3 is CASSLDSGNYGYTF. Here the CDR3 DNA reads TGTGCCAGCAGCTTAGACTCAGGGAACTATGGCTACACCTTC.

The chain employs TRBV2 and TRBJ1-6, with 10 bases lining up with TRBD1. J gave up 6 bases and V 3 bases, and 5 bases lay outside the gene matches. The CDR3 is 16 amino acids. CDR1 and CDR2 (germline): SNHLY, FYNNEI. For the CDR3, the DNA is TGTGCCAGCAGTGATCGGACAGGGGGACCTAATTCACCCCTCCACTTT. Encoded protein: CASSDRTGGPNSPLHF.

The chain links TRBV5-1 to TRBJ2-7, with 13 bases lining up with TRBD2. The J segment lost 1 base and the V segment lost 5 bases, leaving 9 bases of the junction unmatched. The CDR3 contains 17 residues. The germline V gene has CDR1 SGHRS and CDR2 YFSETQ. CDR3 protein: CASSHGLAGDSSYEQYF. DNA of the CDR3: TGCGCCAGCAGTCATGGACTAGCGGGAGACTCTTCCTACGAGCAGTACTTC.

V usage is TRBV10-3 and J usage is TRBJ2-4, with TRBD1 matching 7 bases. J lost 4 bases, V lost 8 bases, and 5 bases had no gene match. Germline lookup yields CDR1 ENHRY and CDR2 SYGVKD. The CDR3 consists of 13 residues. CDR3: CAIAGTEKNIQYF. DNA of the CDR3: TGTGCCATCGCCGGGACAGAAAAAAACATTCAGTACTTC.

Many counts were recorded for this clone. The chain is built from TRBV5-1 and TRBJ1-5; D is perhaps TRBD1 (6 bases). The germline V gene encodes CDR1 SGHRS and CDR2 YFSETQ. Trimming removed 2 bases at V and 2 bases at J, with 17 bases between. The CDR3 contains 17 residues. CDR3 nucleotide sequence: TGCGCCAGCAGCTTTAAACAGGGCCCCGAGGGCAATCAGCCCCAGCATTTT. Translation: CASSFKQGPEGNQPQHF.

V usage is TRBV24-1 and J usage is TRBJ2-5, with TRBD1 as a possible D gene (6 bases). Germline lookup yields CDR1 KGHDR and CDR2 SFDVKD. V lost 4 bases and J lost 4, with 9 bases in between. The CDR3 has 13 residues. DNA of the CDR3: TGTGCCACCAGTGAAACAGGGTTAGAGACCCAGTACTTC. It specifies CATSETGLETQYF.

A few counts support this clone. This sequence joins TRBV5-4 and TRBJ2-7; 12 bases are shared with TRBD2. The germline CDR1 and CDR2 sequences are SGHNT and YYREEE (reference sequence). With V trimmed by 4 bases and J by 1 base, 12 bases remained unmatched. The CDR3 runs 18 residues. This CDR3 is CASSPGLAGPTGSYEQYF. The CDR3 DNA is TGTGCCAGCAGCCCGGGACTAGCGGGCCCCACGGGGTCCTACGAGCAGTACTTC.

CDR3: CASSYLTAGTEKLFF. CDR3 nucleotides: TGTGCCAGCAGTTACCTGACCGCGGGGACTGAAAAACTGTTTTTT. The V gene is TRBV6-2 or TRBV6-3, the J gene TRBJ1-4; possibly TRBD1 for D (5 bases). Trimming stripped 2 bases from V and 7 bases from J, with 14 bases between. The germline CDR1 and CDR2 sequences are MNHEY and SVGEGT. CDR3 length: 15 amino acids.

The rearrangement links TRBV25-1 to TRBJ1-1, with D unresolved. The CDR3 spans 14 residues. V lost 1 base and J lost 6, with 12 bases in between. Germline V CDR1 and CDR2: MGHDK, SYGVNS. The CDR3 DNA is TGTGCCAGCAGTGAATTGGGAGTCGGAGCTGAAGCTTTCTTT. It specifies CASSELGVGAEAFF.

The V call is TRBV6-1, the J call TRBJ1-4; 9 bases are a match to TRBD1. The V and J ends lost 2 bases and 2 bases, in that order; junction bases with no gene match: 6. Germline loops: CDR1 MNHNS, CDR2 SASEGT. This CDR3 is 17 amino acids long. CDR3 protein: CASSERQGGWTNEKLFF. The CDR3 DNA reads as TGTGCCAGCAGTGAACGACAGGGGGGATGGACTAATGAAAAACTGTTTTTT.

This clone was found once. The V and J genes are TRBV24-1 and TRBJ2-1; 7 bases agree with TRBD2. Germline CDR1 is KGHDR and CDR2 is SFDVKD. After removal of 4 bases from V and 0 bases from J, the junction contained 5 bases not matched to a gene. The CDR3 spans 16 residues. CDR3 DNA: TGTGCCACCAGTGACCAGACTAGCTTCTCCTACAATGAGCAGTTCTTC. It is translated as CATSDQTSFSYNEQFF.

The V and J genes are TRBV3-1 (or the pseudogene TRBV3-2) and TRBJ2-7, with TRBD1 identical over 8 bases. This CDR3 spans 14 amino acids. Trimming cost V 4 bases and J 4 bases; bases outside gene matches: 6. Per the germline V gene, CDR1 is LGHDT and CDR2 is YNNKEL (reference sequence). CDR3 DNA: TGTGCCAGCAGCCCACATGGGACAGGTTACGAGCAGTACTTC. It is translated as CASSPHGTGYEQYF.

The CDR3: CAWSVLSSDEQFF. CDR3 nucleotides: TGTGCCTGGAGTGTATTATCGAGCGATGAGCAGTTCTTC. The V gene is TRBV30, the J gene TRBJ2-1, with no clear D. CDR1 GTSNPN and CDR2 SVGIG come from the germline V gene (reference sequence). The CDR3 extends over 13 amino acids. V was pared by 0 bases and J by 8 bases, with 11 bases between.

The chain has TRBV7-9 and TRBJ1-2; D not resolved. Germline V gene data show CDR1 as SEHNR and CDR2 as FQNEAQ (reference sequence). This CDR3 has 13 residues. Trimming removed 5 bases from V and 4 bases from J, with 11 bases in between. This CDR3 reads CASSPQFIYGYTF. The CDR3 nucleotides are TGTGCCAGCAGCCCACAGTTTATCTATGGCTACACCTTC.

In this sample, this clone turned up a few times. The DNA for the CDR3 is TGTGCCAGCAGATGGGGGCCAGGCTGGAGTAGCACTGAAGCTTTCTTT. This sequence encodes CASRWGPGWSSTEAFF. The chain recombines TRBV28 with TRBJ1-1, with D possibly matching TRBD1 (6 bases). CDR1 is MDHEN, CDR2 SYDVKM, per germline. This CDR3 has 16 amino acids. V was trimmed by 6 bases and J by 4 bases, leaving 21 bases between them.

The chain joins TRBV2 to TRBJ1-5; weak D call: TRBD1 (6 bases). CDR1 and CDR2 from the germline V gene are SNHLY and FYNNEI. The CDR3 runs to 15 residues. V was clipped by 5 bases and J by 3 bases, with 14 bases between them. The CDR3 protein is CASSSQGLDNQPQHF. The CDR3 nucleotides read TGTGCCAGCAGTTCGCAGGGGTTGGACAATCAGCCCCAGCATTTT.